Presented here are 14 T cell receptor beta chains from one specimen sequenced in a study of identical twins (dated by TCRdb to the mid-2010s). Library preparation was by 5' RACE. Sequencing was performed on an Illumina HiSeq 2000. TCRdb reworked the public reads: Q25 trimming with fastp, MiXCR clone assembly, productive beta chains retained. Rows with one shared CDR3 protein collapse into an entry with the most common genes and DNA. A total of roughly 200,000 distinct CDR3 sequences appear in this sample, around 15% of them only once. The top ten clones comprise roughly two fifths of the sample. These same data were also listed under a study on T cells expressing NK-cell markers.

Sequenced input: CD8+ T cells sorted from blood. Receptors were obtained from a woman aged 18-29 years in good health.

This chain connects TRBV7-9 to TRBJ2-3, with 8 bases matching TRBD2. Trimming took 1 base from V and 6 from J; bases not matched to a gene: 6. The CDR3 loop spans 15 amino acids. Per germline, CDR1 SEHNR and CDR2 FQNEAQ (reference sequence). The CDR3 DNA reads TGTGCCAGCAGCTTAGTAGCGGGGCAGGCGGATACGCAGTATTTT. Its protein product is CASSLVAGQADTQYF. Complete variable domain (other parts from reference TRBV7-9 and TRBJ2-3): DTGVSQNPRHKITKRGQNVTFRCDPISEHNRLYWYRQTLGQGPEFLTYFQNEAQLEKSRLLSDRFSAERPKGSFSTLEIQRTEQGDSAMYLCASSLVAGQADTQYFGPGTRLTVL.

J is TRBJ2-5 and V is TRBV5-4; D possibly matches TRBD1 or TRBD2 (5 bases each). CDR3 size: 13 residues. Between the trimmed V and J ends, which lost 7 bases and 4 bases, there was a span of 14 bases. The germline CDR1 and CDR2 sequences are SGHNT and YYREEE (reference sequence). CDR3 DNA sequence: TGTGCCAGCGGGGACCGGGGACGAGAGACCCAGTACTTC. This codes for CASGDRGRETQYF.

This clonotype came up a few times. J is TRBJ2-5 and V is TRBV29-1, with D unclear. V was trimmed by 0 bases and J by 4 bases, leaving 9 bases between them. CDR3 size: 13 residues. Per germline, CDR1 SQVTM and CDR2 ANQGSEA. CDR3 region: CSVEEGVRETQYF. The DNA for the CDR3 is TGCAGCGTTGAAGAAGGAGTCAGAGAGACCCAGTACTTC.

The chain has TRBV25-1 and TRBJ2-7, with a possible D match to TRBD1 (6 bases). The CDR3 sequence is 13 residues long. CDR1 is MGHDK, CDR2 SYGVNS, per germline. V lost 4 bases and J lost 2, with 9 bases in between. The CDR3 nucleotides are TGTGCCAGCAGTGCGGGACATCCCTACGAGCAGTACTTC. Protein product: CASSAGHPYEQYF.

V and J are TRBV27 and TRBJ1-5; D is ambiguous. The V gene's germline CDR1 is MNHEY and CDR2 SMNVEV (reference sequence). The CDR3 sequence is 15 residues long. V lost 1 base and J 5 bases, leaving 12 bases between the germline ends. The CDR3 bases are TGTGCCAGCAGTTTATTGTCAGGTGGGGATCAGCCCCAGCATTTT. Translating it yields CASSLLSGGDQPQHF.

There are a few counts of this clonotype. The chain carries TRBV12-3 or TRBV12-4 and TRBJ1-2, with a tentative D call TRBD1 (6 bases). V was shortened by 7 bases and J by 8 bases, with 17 bases between the two germline ends. CDR3 length equals 13 residues. CDR3 sequence: CASTLSGVEGYTF. Written as DNA, the CDR3 is TGTGCCAGCACCCTCTCAGGGGTTGAGGGCTACACCTTC.

This chain uses TRBV3-1 with TRBJ2-5, with D possibly TRBD1 on 6 matching bases. The CDR3 has 17 residues. Germline CDR1 is LGHDT and CDR2 is YNNKEL (reference sequence). V lost 0 bases and J 1 base, leaving 15 bases between the germline ends. In DNA, the CDR3 is TGTGCCAGCAGCCAAGAACGGGACACCCGGACCCAAGAGACCCAGTACTTC. Translated: CASSQERDTRTQETQYF.

This clonotype was counted a few times. This sequence joins TRBV4-1 and TRBJ2-7; TRBD2 matches at 11 bases. Germline CDR1 is MGHRA and CDR2 is YSYEKL. The CDR3 contains 16 residues. The trim removed 0 bases at V and 3 bases at J, leaving 4 bases unmatched. The DNA for the CDR3 is TGCGCCAGCAGCCAAGATCCGACTAGCGGGGACTACGAGCAGTACTTC. Its translation is CASSQDPTSGDYEQYF.

J is TRBJ2-2 and V is TRBV24-1; D uncertain. Germline CDR1 KGHDR, CDR2 SFDVKD. This CDR3 comprises 12 residues. Trimming removed 3 bases from V and 7 bases from J, with 5 bases in between. CDR3: CATSDPSGELFF. The CDR3 DNA sequence: TGTGCCACCAGTGATCCGAGCGGGGAGCTGTTTTTT.

This clonotype came up a few times. The chain recombines TRBV4-1 with TRBJ2-3; D is unresolved. The V end was cut by 5 bases, the J end by 2 bases, with 11 bases between. This CDR3 spans 14 amino acids. Germline loops: CDR1 MGHRA, CDR2 YSYEKL. CDR3 region: CASSATFITDTQYF. The CDR3 DNA sequence: TGCGCCAGCAGCGCGACTTTCATCACAGATACGCAGTATTTT.

This clonotype was detected only a few times. The V gene is TRBV10-1, the J gene TRBJ2-5; D is uncertain. CDR3 length equals 14 residues. The germline V gene encodes CDR1 WNHNN and CDR2 SYGVQD (reference sequence). V was shortened by 2 bases and J by 5 bases, with 12 bases between the two germline ends. CDR3 bases: TGCGCCAGCAGTGAGGGTCAAGTTGGGGAGACCCAGTACTTC. This translates into CASSEGQVGETQYF.

This clonotype was seen once. The V and J genes are TRBV2 and TRBJ2-5; the D is unclear. Trimming stripped 6 bases from V and 4 bases from J, with 12 bases between. This CDR3 has 13 residues. Per the germline V gene, CDR1 is SNHLY and CDR2 is FYNNEI. CDR3: CASSVPVGETQYF. The CDR3 coding sequence is TGTGCCAGCAGCGTCCCTGTGGGAGAGACCCAGTACTTC.

CDR3 protein: CAWSDHRPNTEAFF. The CDR3 DNA sequence: TGTGCCTGGAGTGACCACAGGCCTAACACTGAAGCTTTCTTT. V usage is TRBV30 and J usage is TRBJ1-1, with D perhaps matching TRBD1 (5 bases). The CDR3 runs to 14 residues. Looked up from germline, CDR1 is GTSNPN and CDR2 is SVGIG (reference sequence). Trimming shortened V by 1 base and J by 2 bases, and 11 bases separated the two germline ends. The full variable domain, rest sourced from reference TRBV30 and TRBJ1-1, is SQTIHQWPATLVQPVGSPLSLECTVEGTSNPNLYWYRQAAGRGLQLLFYSVGIGQISSEVPQNLSASRPQDRQFILSSKKLLLSDSGFYLCAWSDHRPNTEAFFGQGTRLTVV.

This clonotype was observed many times. The chain uses TRBV7-2 and TRBJ2-1, with D tentatively TRBD2 (6 bases). The CDR3 is 15 residues long. CDR1 and CDR2 from the germline V gene are SGHTA and FQGNSA. V lost 5 bases, J lost 0 bases, and 11 bases lay in between. The CDR3 sequence is CASSPLANSYNEQFF. The CDR3 coding sequence is TGTGCCAGCAGCCCCCTAGCGAACTCCTACAATGAGCAGTTCTTC. The full variable domain, with the rest looked up from reference TRBV7-2 and TRBJ2-1, is GAGVSQSPSNKVTEKGKDVELRCDPISGHTALYWYRQSLGQGLEFLIYFQGNSAPDKSGLPSDRFSAERTGGSVSTLTIQRTQQEDSAVYLCASSPLANSYNEQFFGPGTRLTVL.